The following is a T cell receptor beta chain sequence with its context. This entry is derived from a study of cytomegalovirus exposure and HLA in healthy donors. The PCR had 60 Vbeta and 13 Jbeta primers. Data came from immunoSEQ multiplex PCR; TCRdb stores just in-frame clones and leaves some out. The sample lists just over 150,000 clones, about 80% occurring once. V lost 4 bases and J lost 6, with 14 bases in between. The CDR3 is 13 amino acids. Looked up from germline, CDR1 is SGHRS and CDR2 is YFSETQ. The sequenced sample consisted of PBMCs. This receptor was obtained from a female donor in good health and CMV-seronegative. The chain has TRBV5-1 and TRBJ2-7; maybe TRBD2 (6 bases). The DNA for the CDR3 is TGCGCCAGCAGCCAAACGGAGGGGACCGAGCAGTACTTC. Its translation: CASSQTEGTEQYF. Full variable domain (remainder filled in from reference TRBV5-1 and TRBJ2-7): KAGVTQTPRYLIKTRGQQVTLSCSPISGHRSVSWYQQTPGQGLQFLFEYFSETQRNKGNFPGRFSGRQFSNSRSEMNVSTLELGDSALYLCASSQTEGTEQYFGPGTRLTVT.